This T cell receptor beta chain was profiled in a study of Ad26.COV2.S vaccination and SARS-CoV-2 variants. The treatment was: over 15 received Ad26.COV2.S at low or high dose, single or two shots; roughly five received placebo; per-sample allocation not given. After the first vaccine or placebo injection, samples were drawn on day 63. This table comes from immunoSEQ multiplex PCR, and its TCRdb copy is limited to in-frame clones, with some not included. Of 400,000 to 500,000 clones listed, around nine tenths are singletons. The sequence derives from a person aged 18-60 years who received the Ad26.COV2.S COVID-19 vaccine or a placebo. This material consisted of peripheral blood, taken in a trial of Ad26.COV2.S vaccine versus placebo.

This CDR3 is CASSRTGQSTGNTIYF. In nucleotides, the CDR3 is TGTGCCAGTAGTAGGACAGGGCAAAGCACTGGAAACACCATATATTTT. The chain joins TRBV19 to TRBJ1-3; TRBD1 agrees at 8 bases. The germline CDR1 and CDR2 sequences are LNHDA and SQIVND (reference sequence). The junction had 7 bases not matched to a gene; V was cut back by 4 bases and J by 2 bases. The CDR3 runs to 16 residues.